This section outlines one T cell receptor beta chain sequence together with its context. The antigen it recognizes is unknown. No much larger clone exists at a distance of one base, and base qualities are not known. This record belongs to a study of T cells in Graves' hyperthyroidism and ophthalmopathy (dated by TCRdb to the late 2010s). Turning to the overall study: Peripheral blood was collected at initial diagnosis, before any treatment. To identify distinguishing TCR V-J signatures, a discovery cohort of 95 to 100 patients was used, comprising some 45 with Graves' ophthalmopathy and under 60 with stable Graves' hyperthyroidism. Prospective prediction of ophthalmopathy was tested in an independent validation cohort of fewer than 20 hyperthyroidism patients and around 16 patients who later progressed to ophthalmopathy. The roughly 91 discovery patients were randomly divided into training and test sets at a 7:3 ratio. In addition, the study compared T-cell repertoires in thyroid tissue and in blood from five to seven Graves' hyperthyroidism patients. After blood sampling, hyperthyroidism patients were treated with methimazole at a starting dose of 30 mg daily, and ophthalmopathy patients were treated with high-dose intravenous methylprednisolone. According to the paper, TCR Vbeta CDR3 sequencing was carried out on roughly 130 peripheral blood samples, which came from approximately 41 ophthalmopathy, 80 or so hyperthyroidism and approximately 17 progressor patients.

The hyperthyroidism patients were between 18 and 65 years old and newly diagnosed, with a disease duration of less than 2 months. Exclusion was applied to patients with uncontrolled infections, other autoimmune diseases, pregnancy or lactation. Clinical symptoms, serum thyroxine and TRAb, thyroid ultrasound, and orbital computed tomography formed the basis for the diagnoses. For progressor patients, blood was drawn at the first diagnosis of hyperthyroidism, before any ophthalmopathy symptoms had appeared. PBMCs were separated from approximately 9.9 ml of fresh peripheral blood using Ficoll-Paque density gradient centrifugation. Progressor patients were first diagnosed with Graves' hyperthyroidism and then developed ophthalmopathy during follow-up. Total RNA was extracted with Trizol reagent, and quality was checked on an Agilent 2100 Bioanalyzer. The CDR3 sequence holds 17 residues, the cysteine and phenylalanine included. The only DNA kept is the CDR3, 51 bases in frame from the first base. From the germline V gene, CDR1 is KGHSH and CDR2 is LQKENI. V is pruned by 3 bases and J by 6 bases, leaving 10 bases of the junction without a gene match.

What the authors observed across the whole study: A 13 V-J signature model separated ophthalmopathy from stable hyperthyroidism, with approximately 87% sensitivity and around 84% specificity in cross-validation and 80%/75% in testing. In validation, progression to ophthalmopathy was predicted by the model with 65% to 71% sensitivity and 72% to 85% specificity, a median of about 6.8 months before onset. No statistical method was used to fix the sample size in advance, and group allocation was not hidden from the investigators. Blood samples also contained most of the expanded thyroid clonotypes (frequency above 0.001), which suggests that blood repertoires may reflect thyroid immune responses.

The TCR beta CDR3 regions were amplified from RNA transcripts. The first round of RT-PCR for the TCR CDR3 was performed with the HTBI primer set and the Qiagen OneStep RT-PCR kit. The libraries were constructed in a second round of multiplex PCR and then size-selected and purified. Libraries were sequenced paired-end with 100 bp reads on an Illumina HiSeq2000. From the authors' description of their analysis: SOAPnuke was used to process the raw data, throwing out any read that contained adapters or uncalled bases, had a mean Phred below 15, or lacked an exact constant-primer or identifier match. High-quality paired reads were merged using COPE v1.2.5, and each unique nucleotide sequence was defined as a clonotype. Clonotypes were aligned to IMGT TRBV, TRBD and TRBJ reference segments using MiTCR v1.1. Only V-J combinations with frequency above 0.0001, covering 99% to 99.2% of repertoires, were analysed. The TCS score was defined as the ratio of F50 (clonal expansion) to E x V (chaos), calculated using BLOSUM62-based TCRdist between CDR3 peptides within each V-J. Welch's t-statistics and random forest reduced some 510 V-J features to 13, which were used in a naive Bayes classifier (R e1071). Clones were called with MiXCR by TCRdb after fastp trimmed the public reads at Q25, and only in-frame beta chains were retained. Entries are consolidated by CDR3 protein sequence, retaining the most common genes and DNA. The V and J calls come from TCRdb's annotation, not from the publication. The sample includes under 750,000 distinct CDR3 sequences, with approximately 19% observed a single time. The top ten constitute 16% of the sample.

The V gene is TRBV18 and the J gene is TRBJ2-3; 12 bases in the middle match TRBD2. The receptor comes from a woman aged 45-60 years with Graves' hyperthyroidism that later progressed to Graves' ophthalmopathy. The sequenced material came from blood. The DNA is TGTGCCAGCTCACCTACCCCCCTAGCGGGGGGGCGGGATACGCAGTATTTT. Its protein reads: CASSPTPLAGGRDTQYF.